Each of the 8 T cell receptor beta chains below was sequenced from the same sample in a study of CD8+CD57+ T cells in acquired aplastic anemia. All sequencing subjects had displayed CD8+CD57+ cell expansion on flow cytometry. The template used for profiling TCR beta VDJ and CDR3 was genomic DNA. TCRdb recomputed calls from the reads with MiXCR, one row per CDR3 protein. The sample lists 160,000 or so distinct CDR3 sequences, roughly 48% occurring once. Sequencing was performed on sorted CD4+, CD8+, or CD8+CD57+ T cells (not recorded which) from PBMCs. The receptors were gathered from a human donor with aplastic anemia.

This clonotype was observed at least ten times. This rearrangement joins TRBV7-2 to TRBJ2-7; D perhaps matches TRBD2 (5 bases). Trimming took off 0 bases at V and 0 bases at J, with 15 bases between the two ends. The CDR3 consists of 17 residues. Germline lookup yields CDR1 SGHTA and CDR2 FQGNSA. The CDR3 here is CASSLAKSSAASYEQYF. As DNA, the CDR3 is TGTGCCAGCAGCTTAGCCAAGTCCTCAGCGGCCTCCTACGAGCAGTACTTC.

A word on this clonotype: The junction shows a germline mismatch at one end, possibly a read error. The J gene is TRBJ2-3, the V gene TRBV2, with a tentative D call TRBD1 (5 bases). The CDR3 length is 14 residues. Germline CDR1 is SNHLY and CDR2 is FYNNEI. CDR3 DNA sequence: TGTGCCATCAGTGATGGCAGGGCTGCAGATACGCAGTATTTT. It encodes CAISDGRAADTQYF.

In its sample, this clonotype was seen a few times. The genes are TRBV20-1 and TRBJ1-2; no clear D. Trimming shortened V by 3 bases and J by 8 bases, and 16 bases separated the two germline ends. Per the germline V gene, CDR1 is DFQATT and CDR2 is SNEGSKA (reference sequence). This CDR3 contains 13 residues. The CDR3 sequence is CSASPSMGLGYTF. CDR3 sequence (DNA): TGCAGTGCTAGCCCTTCGATGGGTTTGGGCTACACCTTC.

The V call is TRBV18, the J call TRBJ1-2, with D unclear. This CDR3 contains 13 residues. In germline, CDR1 is KGHSH, CDR2 LQKENI. V lost 1 base, J lost 2 bases, and 5 bases lay in between. The CDR3 protein is CASSPQVNYGYTF. The DNA for the CDR3 is TGTGCCAGCTCACCACAAGTCAACTATGGCTACACCTTC.

In this sample, this clonotype turned up many times. The J gene is TRBJ1-1, the V gene TRBV7-2; D gene unclear. The V and J ends lost 1 base and 2 bases respectively, with 17 bases between them. Germline-derived CDR1 and CDR2 are SGHTA and FQGNSA. The CDR3 runs to 17 residues. Here the CDR3 DNA reads TGTGCCAGCAGCTTAGGACCTCGTGGCCAACGAAACACTGAAGCTTTCTTT. Translation: CASSLGPRGQRNTEAFF.

This clonotype has a count of ten or more. In DNA, the CDR3 is TGTGCCAGCAGCGTAGGGCCGGGAAGCACAGATACGCAGTATTTT. Translating it yields CASSVGPGSTDTQYF. The J gene is TRBJ2-3, the V gene TRBV9; D might be TRBD2 (5 bases). This CDR3 is built from 15 residues. Trimming cost V 0 bases and J 0 bases, with 8 bases left between them. Germline V lookup: CDR1 SGDLS, CDR2 YYNGEE.

The chain has TRBV24-1 and TRBJ2-3, with 9 bases that match TRBD2. The CDR3 is made up of 15 amino acids. The J segment lost 11 bases and the V segment lost 3 bases, leaving 11 bases of the junction unmatched. Looked up from germline, CDR1 is KGHDR and CDR2 is SFDVKD. The CDR3 sequence: CATSDGGRASNEQYF. CDR3 coding DNA: TGTGCCACCAGTGATGGCGGGAGGGCGAGTAATGAGCAGTATTTT.

V and J are TRBV29-1 and TRBJ2-3; 9 bases are a match to TRBD2. CDR3 length: 14 amino acids. CDR1 SQVTM and CDR2 ANQGSEA come from the germline V gene. Trimming at V came to 8 bases and at J to 2 bases, leaving 8 bases not matched to a gene. CDR3 amino acids: CSLAASGTTDTQYF. The CDR3 region has the DNA TGCAGCTTGGCCGCTAGCGGGACCACAGATACGCAGTATTTT.